A single T cell receptor beta chain is shown here with its context. Its antigen remains undetermined. The input lacks base qualities; no much larger clone sits a single base away. Enrolling through a virtual design, the prospective study's participants ranged in age from roughly 18 to 100 years and lived across around 25 United States geographic areas. In the prospective study, participants were assigned to cohorts based on the clinical history participants reported in a screening survey and a study questionnaire. A participant counted as exposed if, within 2 weeks of entering the study, that participant had been in contact with someone who had a PCR-confirmed or clinician-diagnosed COVID-19 case. In the prospective study, mobile phlebotomists collected whole blood, serum and a nasopharyngeal or oropharyngeal swab from each participant. Over a roughly 2-month period, participants in the prospective study had the option of providing additional blood draws and questionnaires. Before DNA extraction, blood samples from the prospective study were shipped at room temperature or frozen.

This sample is drawn from a study of blood T cell repertoires in COVID-19 (dated by TCRdb to 2020 to 2022). Study-wide context: Samples from collaborators originated in the United States, Italy and Spain and spanned both the acute and convalescent phases of COVID-19. The prospective study material was composed of cDNA or gDNA derived from T cells, B-cell-depleted T cells, or PBMCs. Deeply sampled blood TCRbeta repertoires from subjects exposed to, actively infected with, or recovered from COVID-19 were included in the dataset. The repertoires were released in a freely available public database meant as a resource for research on the immune response to SARS-CoV-2. Samples were obtained from the ongoing ImmuneRACE study (first 160 participants) and from over a thousand subjects provided by 6 global collaborators. Sample metadata almost always included a de-identified subject ID, COVID-19 status, age in years and sex. Where available, HLA class I and class II types were taken from metadata supplied by the sample provider and were not determined by assay-based typing.

Beyond this particular receptor, the publication reports: The quantity of clinical and demographic metadata differed by source and by participant and was supplied without curation.

TCRbeta CDR3 regions were amplified from genomic DNA by means of the immunoSEQ Assay, a bias-controlled multiplex PCR. The paper's data handling went like this. Nucleated cell counts per sample were estimated from amplification of reference gene primers within the assay. To quantify the absolute abundance of each unique TCRbeta CDR3 rearrangement, sequence reads were collapsed and filtered. For each sample, productive Simpson clonality was calculated by taking the square root of Simpson's diversity index across productive rearrangements. TCRdb retrieved this table from immuneACCESS and kept in-frame rearrangements only. Not all clones are present; in checked studies, unresolved V genes account for under half, and no reason is known for the remainder. V, J and clone size derive from that table, while D and trimming were established from the DNA sequence. This sample holds approximately 250,000 clones; approximately 88% were observed only once. The ten largest clones take up over 2.5% of the sample.

V and J lose 1 base and 8 bases, and a span of 11 bases separates them. The CDR3 numbers 13 residues from cysteine through phenylalanine. Just the 39-base CDR3 DNA is kept, in frame starting at base 1. In the germline V gene, CDR1 corresponds to SGHTA and CDR2 to FQGNSA. The sequence was obtained from a woman aged 40 to 50 who had been exposed to COVID-19. The receptor chain draws on TRBV7-2 and TRBJ1-1, with TRBD1 perhaps the D gene, on 5 matching bases. The source material was PBMCs or T cells enriched from blood (not recorded which). CDR3 protein: CASSLEQAAEAFF. The DNA sequence is as follows: TGTGCCAGCAGCTTAGAACAGGCAGCGGAAGCTTTCTTT. Beyond the CDR3, the reference TRBV7-2 and TRBJ1-1 genes provide the residues; the full variable domain reads: GAGVSQSPSNKVTEKGKDVELRCDPISGHTALYWYRQSLGQGLEFLIYFQGNSAPDKSGLPSDRFSAERTGGSVSTLTIQRTQQEDSAVYLCASSLEQAAEAFFGQGTRLTVV.